This T cell receptor (beta chain) was identified in a study of human T cells and chemical hapten exposure. Background on the study: For the roughly 25-week duration of the study, patients were given weekly doses of diphenylcyclopropenone on the scalp.

Whole-study findings and limits: Versus controls, significantly more large CDR3 similarity clusters arose from expanded TCRs.

The library attached unique molecular identifiers to individual cDNA molecules. TCRdb reanalysed the RACE reads using MiXCR and keeps one entry per CDR3 protein. Here the sample spans fewer than 400,000 distinct CDR3 sequences, roughly 6.9% being singletons. Trimming pared 3 bases from V and 1 base from J, leaving 7 bases between. The CDR3 runs 13 residues. Germline values: CDR1 MGHDK, CDR2 SYGVNS. Time point noted: patch test 1, 2 weeks after DPC sensitization. Stated treatment: therapeutic diphenylcyclopropenone sensitization with weekly scalp DPC. Phlebotomy was performed prior to application of every patch test. As regards this clonotype: Its specificity is unknown.

This receptor was obtained from a woman aged 18-30 years with alopecia areata. Some clones in this sample may be carry-over from other donors' samples. The sample in question was whole blood, obtained in connection with sensitization to the hapten diphenylcyclopropenone (DPC). V usage is TRBV25-1 and J usage is TRBJ2-7, with D possibly being TRBD1 (6 bases). This CDR3 reads CASSDGQSYEQYF. CDR3 nucleotide sequence: TGTGCCAGCAGTGACGGACAGTCCTACGAGCAGTACTTC.